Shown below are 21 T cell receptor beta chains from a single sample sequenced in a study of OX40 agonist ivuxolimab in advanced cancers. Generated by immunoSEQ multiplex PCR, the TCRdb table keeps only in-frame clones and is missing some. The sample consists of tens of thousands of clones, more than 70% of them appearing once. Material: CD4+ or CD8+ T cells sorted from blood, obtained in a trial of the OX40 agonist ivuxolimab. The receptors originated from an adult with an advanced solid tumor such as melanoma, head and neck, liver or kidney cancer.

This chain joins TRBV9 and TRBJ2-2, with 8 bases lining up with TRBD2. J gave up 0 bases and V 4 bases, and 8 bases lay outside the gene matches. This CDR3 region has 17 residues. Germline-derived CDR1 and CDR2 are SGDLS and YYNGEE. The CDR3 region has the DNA TGTGCCAGCAGCCCTAATGCCGGGGGGGCGAACACCGGGGAGCTGTTTTTT. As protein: CASSPNAGGANTGELFF.

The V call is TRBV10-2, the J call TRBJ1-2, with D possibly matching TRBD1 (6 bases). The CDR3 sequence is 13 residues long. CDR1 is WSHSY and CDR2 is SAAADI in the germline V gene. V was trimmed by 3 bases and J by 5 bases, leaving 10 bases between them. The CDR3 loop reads CASSDGRGYGYTF. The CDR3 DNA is TGCGCCAGCAGTGATGGCAGGGGATATGGCTACACCTTC.

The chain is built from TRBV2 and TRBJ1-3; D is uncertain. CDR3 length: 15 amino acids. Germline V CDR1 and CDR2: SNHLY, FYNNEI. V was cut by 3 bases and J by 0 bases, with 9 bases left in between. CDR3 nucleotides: TGTGCCAGCAGTGAGTACCGAAGCTCTGGAAACACCATATATTTT. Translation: CASSEYRSSGNTIYF.

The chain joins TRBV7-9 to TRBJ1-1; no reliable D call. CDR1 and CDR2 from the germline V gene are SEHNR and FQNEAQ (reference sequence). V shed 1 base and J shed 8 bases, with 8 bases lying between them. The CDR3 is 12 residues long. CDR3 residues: CASSLEFGEAFF. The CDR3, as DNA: TGTGCCAGCAGCTTAGAATTTGGCGAAGCTTTCTTT.

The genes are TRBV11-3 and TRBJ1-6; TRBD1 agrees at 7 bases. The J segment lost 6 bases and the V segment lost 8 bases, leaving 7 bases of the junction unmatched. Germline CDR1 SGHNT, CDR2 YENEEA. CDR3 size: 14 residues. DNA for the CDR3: TGTGCCAGCGCTCCGGACAGGCTTAATTCACCCCTCCACTTT. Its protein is CASAPDRLNSPLHF.

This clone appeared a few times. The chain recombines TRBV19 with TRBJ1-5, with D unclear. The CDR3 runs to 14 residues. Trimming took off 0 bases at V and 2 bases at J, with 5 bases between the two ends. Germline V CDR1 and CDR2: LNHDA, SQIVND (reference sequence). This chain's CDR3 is CASSIEQGNQPQHF. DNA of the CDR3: TGTGCCAGTAGTATAGAACAAGGCAATCAGCCCCAGCATTTT.

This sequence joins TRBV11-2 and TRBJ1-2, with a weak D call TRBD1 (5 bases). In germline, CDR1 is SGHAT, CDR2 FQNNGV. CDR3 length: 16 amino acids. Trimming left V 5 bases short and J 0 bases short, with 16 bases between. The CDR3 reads CASSPGTGESNYGYTF. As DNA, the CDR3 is TGTGCCAGCAGCCCGGGGACGGGCGAATCTAACTATGGCTACACCTTC.

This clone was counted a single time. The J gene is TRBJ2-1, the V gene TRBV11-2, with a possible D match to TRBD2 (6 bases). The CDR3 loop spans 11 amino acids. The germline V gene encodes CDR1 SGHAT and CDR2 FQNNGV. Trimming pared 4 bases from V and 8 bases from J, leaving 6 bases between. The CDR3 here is CASSWGDEQFF. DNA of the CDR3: TGTGCCAGCAGCTGGGGGGATGAGCAGTTCTTC.

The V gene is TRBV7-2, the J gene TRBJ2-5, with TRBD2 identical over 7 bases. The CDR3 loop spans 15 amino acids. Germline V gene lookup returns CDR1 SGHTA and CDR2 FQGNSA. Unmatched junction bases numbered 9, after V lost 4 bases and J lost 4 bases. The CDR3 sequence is CASSSPSGDTETQYF. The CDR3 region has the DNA TGTGCCAGCAGCTCGCCCAGCGGGGATACAGAGACCCAGTACTTC. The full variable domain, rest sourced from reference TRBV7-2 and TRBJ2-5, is GAGVSQSPSNKVTEKGKDVELRCDPISGHTALYWYRQSLGQGLEFLIYFQGNSAPDKSGLPSDRFSAERTGGSVSTLTIQRTQQEDSAVYLCASSSPSGDTETQYFGPGTRLLVL.

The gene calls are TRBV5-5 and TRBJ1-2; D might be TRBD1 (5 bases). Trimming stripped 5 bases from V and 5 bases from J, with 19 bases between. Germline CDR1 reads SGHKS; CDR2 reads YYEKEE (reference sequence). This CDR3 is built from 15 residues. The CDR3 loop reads CASSLIGTPAYGYTF. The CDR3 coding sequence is TGTGCCAGCAGTCTTATAGGGACGCCGGCTTATGGCTACACCTTC.

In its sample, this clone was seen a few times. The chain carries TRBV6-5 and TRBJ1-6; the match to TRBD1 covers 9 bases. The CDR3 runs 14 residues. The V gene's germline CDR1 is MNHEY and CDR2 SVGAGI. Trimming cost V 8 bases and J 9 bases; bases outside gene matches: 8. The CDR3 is CASAGTGFGSPLHF. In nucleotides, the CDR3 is TGTGCCAGCGCTGGGACAGGGTTCGGTTCACCCCTCCACTTT.

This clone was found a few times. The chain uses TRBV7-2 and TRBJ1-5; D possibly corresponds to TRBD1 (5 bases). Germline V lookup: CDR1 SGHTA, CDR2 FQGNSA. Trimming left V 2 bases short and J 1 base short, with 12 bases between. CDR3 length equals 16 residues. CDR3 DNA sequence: TGTGCCAGCAGCTTATGGGGGGGGGACAGCAATCAGCCCCAGCATTTT. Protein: CASSLWGGDSNQPQHF.

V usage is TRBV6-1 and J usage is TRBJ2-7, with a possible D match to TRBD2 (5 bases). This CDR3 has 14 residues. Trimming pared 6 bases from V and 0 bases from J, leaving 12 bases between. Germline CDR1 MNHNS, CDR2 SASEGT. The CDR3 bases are TGTGCCAGCAGGTTCGAGGGTGGCTCCTACGAGCAGTACTTC. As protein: CASRFEGGSYEQYF.

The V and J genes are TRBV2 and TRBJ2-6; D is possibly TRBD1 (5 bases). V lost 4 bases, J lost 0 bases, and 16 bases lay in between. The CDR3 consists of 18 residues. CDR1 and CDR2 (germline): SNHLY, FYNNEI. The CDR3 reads CASSGRARDFSGANVLTF. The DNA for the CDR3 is TGTGCCAGCAGTGGTAGGGCCAGGGATTTCTCTGGGGCCAACGTCCTGACTTTC.

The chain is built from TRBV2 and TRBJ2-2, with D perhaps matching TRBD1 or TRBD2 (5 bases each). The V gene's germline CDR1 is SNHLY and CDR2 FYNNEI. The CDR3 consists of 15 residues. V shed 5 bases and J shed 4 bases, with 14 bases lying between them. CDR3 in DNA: TGTGCCAGCAGTATCGGGACCCAGGGCACCGGGGAGCTGTTTTTT. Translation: CASSIGTQGTGELFF.

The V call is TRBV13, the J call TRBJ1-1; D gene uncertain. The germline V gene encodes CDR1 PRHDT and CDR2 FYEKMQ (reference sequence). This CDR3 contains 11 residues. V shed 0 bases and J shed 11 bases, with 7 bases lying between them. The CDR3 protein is CASSLGVNAFF. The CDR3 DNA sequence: TGTGCCAGCAGCTTAGGGGTGAACGCTTTCTTT. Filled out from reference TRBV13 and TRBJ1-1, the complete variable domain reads AAGVIQSPRHLIKEKRETATLKCYPIPRHDTVYWYQQGPGQDPQFLISFYEKMQSDKGSIPDRFSAQQFSDYHSELNMSSLELGDSALYFCASSLGVNAFFGQGTRLTVV.

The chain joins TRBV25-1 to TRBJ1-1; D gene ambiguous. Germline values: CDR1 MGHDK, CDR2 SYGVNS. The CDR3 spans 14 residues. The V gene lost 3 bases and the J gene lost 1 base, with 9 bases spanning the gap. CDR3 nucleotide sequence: TGTGCCAGCAGTGAGTGGCTGGAGAACACTGAAGCTTTCTTT. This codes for CASSEWLENTEAFF.

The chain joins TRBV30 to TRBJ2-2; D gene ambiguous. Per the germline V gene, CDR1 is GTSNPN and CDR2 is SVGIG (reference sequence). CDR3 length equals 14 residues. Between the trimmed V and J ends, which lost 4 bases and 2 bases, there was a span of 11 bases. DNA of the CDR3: TGTGCCTGGACCCCCCTTCGTAACACCGGGGAGCTGTTTTTT. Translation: CAWTPLRNTGELFF.

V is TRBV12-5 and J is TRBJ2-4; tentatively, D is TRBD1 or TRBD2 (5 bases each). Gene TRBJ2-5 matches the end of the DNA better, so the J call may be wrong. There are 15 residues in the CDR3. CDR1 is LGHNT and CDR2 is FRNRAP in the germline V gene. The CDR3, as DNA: TGTGCTAGTGGTTTGGGGACACCGGGACGTGGGACCCAGTACTTC. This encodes CASGLGTPGRGTQYF.

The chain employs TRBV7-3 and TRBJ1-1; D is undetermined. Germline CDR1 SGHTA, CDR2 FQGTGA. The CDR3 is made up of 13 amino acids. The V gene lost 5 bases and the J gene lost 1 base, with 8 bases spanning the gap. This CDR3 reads CASSLRQNTEAFF. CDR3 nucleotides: TGTGCCAGCAGCCTAAGACAGAACACTGAAGCTTTCTTT.

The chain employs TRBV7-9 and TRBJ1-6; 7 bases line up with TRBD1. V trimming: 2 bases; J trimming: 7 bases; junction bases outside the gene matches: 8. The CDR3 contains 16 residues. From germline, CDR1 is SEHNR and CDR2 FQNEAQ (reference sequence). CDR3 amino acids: CASSLSQGGLNSPLHF. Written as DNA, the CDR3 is TGTGCCAGCAGCTTAAGTCAGGGGGGATTAAATTCACCCCTCCACTTT. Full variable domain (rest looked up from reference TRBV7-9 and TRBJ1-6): DTGVSQNPRHKITKRGQNVTFRCDPISEHNRLYWYRQTLGQGPEFLTYFQNEAQLEKSRLLSDRFSAERPKGSFSTLEIQRTEQGDSAMYLCASSLSQGGLNSPLHFGNGTRLTVT.